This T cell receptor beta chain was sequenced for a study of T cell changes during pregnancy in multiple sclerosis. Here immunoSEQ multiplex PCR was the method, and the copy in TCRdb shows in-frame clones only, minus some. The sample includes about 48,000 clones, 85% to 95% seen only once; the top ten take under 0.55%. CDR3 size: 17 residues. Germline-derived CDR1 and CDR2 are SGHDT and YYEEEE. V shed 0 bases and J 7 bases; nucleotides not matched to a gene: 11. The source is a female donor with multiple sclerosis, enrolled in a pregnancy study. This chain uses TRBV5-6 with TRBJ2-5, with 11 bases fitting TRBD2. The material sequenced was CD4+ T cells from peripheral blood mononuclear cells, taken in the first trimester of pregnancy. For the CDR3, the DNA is TGTGCCAGCAGCTTGGAACTAGCGGGGGCCGGTCCCAGGACCCAGTACTTC. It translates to CASSLELAGAGPRTQYF.